Listed below are T cell receptor beta chains from one sample, sequenced in a study of blood T cell repertoires in COVID-19. TCRdb keeps only in-frame clones here, not all; method: immunoSEQ multiplex PCR. Here the sample spans about 270,000 clones, 80% to 90% being singletons. Sequencing was carried out using PBMCs or T cells enriched from blood (not recorded which). Every receptor here comes from a woman younger than 35 who had recovered from COVID-19. CDR3s include the opening cysteine and the closing phenylalanine or tryptophan. Each record gives: J gene, clone size, V gene, D gene, CDR3 DNA, CDR3 protein. D genes are given only for firm matches. Clone sizes are given selectively: once, few, many, or a class where the clone is expanded.

j_call: TRBJ1-6
clone_size: NA
v_call: TRBV25-1
d_call: NA
cdr3_nt: TGTGCCAGCAGTGGGCAGGGGAATTCACCCCTCCACTTT
cdr3_aa: CASSGQGNSPLHF

j_call: TRBJ1-5
clone_size: NA
v_call: TRBV20-1
d_call: NA
cdr3_nt: TGCAGTGCTAGTTCAGGGAATCAGCCCCAGCATTTT
cdr3_aa: CSASSGNQPQHF

j_call: TRBJ2-1
clone_size: once
v_call: TRBV2
d_call: TRBD2
cdr3_nt: TGTGCCAGCATTGGGGGACTAGCGGGCATTAATGAGCAGTTCTTC
cdr3_aa: CASIGGLAGINEQFF

j_call: TRBJ1-5
clone_size: NA
v_call: TRBV9
d_call: TRBD1
cdr3_nt: TGTGCCAGCAGCCCGACAGGGAATCAGCCCCAGCATTTT
cdr3_aa: CASSPTGNQPQHF

j_call: TRBJ2-3
clone_size: NA
v_call: TRBV5-1
d_call: NA
cdr3_nt: TGCGCCAGCAGCGCTAGCTTTGGGAACACAGATACGCAGTATTTT
cdr3_aa: CASSASFGNTDTQYF

j_call: TRBJ1-1
clone_size: NA
v_call: TRBV5-4
d_call: NA
cdr3_nt: TGTGCCAGCAGCTTGGCGTCTCCGGCAGGACATGAAGCTTTCTTT
cdr3_aa: CASSLASPAGHEAFF

j_call: TRBJ1-1
clone_size: NA
v_call: TRBV5-1
d_call: NA
cdr3_nt: TGCGCCAGCAGCTTGATACAGAACACTGAAGCTTTCTTT
cdr3_aa: CASSLIQNTEAFF

j_call: TRBJ2-1
clone_size: NA
v_call: TRBV6-1
d_call: TRBD1
cdr3_nt: TGTGCCAGCAGTGACGCACAGGGGTCGCAGTTCTTC
cdr3_aa: CASSDAQGSQFF

j_call: TRBJ2-5
clone_size: NA
v_call: TRBV3-1/TRBV3-2
d_call: TRBD2
cdr3_nt: TGTGCCAGCAGCCGGACTAGCGGGGGGCCCGAAGAGACCCAGTACTTC
cdr3_aa: CASSRTSGGPEETQYF

j_call: TRBJ1-2
clone_size: NA
v_call: TRBV5-1
d_call: NA
cdr3_nt: TGCGCCAGCAGCTTTGGGGAGGGTTTAAACTATGGCTACACCTTC
cdr3_aa: CASSFGEGLNYGYTF

j_call: TRBJ2-7
clone_size: NA
v_call: TRBV5-1
d_call: TRBD1
cdr3_nt: TGCGCCAGCACCCAAGGGGACAGCTCCTACGAGCAGTACTTC
cdr3_aa: CASTQGDSSYEQYF

j_call: TRBJ1-2
clone_size: NA
v_call: TRBV5-6
d_call: NA
cdr3_nt: TGTGCCAGCAGCTTACGGGGGAACTATGGCTACACCTTC
cdr3_aa: CASSLRGNYGYTF

j_call: TRBJ2-5
clone_size: NA
v_call: TRBV5-1
d_call: TRBD2
cdr3_nt: TGCGCCAGCAGCTTGGGGGGAGGGTTCCAAGAGACCCAGTACTTC
cdr3_aa: CASSLGGGFQETQYF

j_call: TRBJ2-7
clone_size: NA
v_call: TRBV21-1
d_call: NA
cdr3_nt: TGTGCCAGCAGCATACAGGTCTGGTCCTACGAGCAGTACTTC
cdr3_aa: CASSIQVWSYEQYF

j_call: TRBJ1-4
clone_size: NA
v_call: TRBV7-9
d_call: NA
cdr3_nt: TGTGCCAGCAGCTTAATAACTGGCGGTGCAACTAATGAAAAACTGTTTTTT
cdr3_aa: CASSLITGGATNEKLFF

j_call: TRBJ2-1
clone_size: NA
v_call: TRBV19
d_call: NA
cdr3_nt: TGTGCCAGTAGTATGGGACTTCTCATTAGCTCCTACAATGAGCAGTTCTTC
cdr3_aa: CASSMGLLISSYNEQFF

j_call: TRBJ1-1
clone_size: NA
v_call: TRBV7-8
d_call: NA
cdr3_nt: TGTGCCAGCAGCTTGTGGGGGCGATCTGAAGCTTTCTTT
cdr3_aa: CASSLWGRSEAFF

j_call: TRBJ1-1
clone_size: once
v_call: TRBV5-1
d_call: TRBD1
cdr3_nt: TGCGCCAGCAGCTTCCACAGGGGAACTGAAGCTTTCTTT
cdr3_aa: CASSFHRGTEAFF

j_call: TRBJ1-1
clone_size: NA
v_call: TRBV7-9
d_call: TRBD1
cdr3_nt: TGTGCCAGCAGCCCAAGGACAGGGAGTGGCACTGAAGCTTTCTTT
cdr3_aa: CASSPRTGSGTEAFF

j_call: TRBJ2-2
clone_size: NA
v_call: TRBV14
d_call: TRBD1
cdr3_nt: TGTGCCAGCAGCCAAGCAACTATGGGACAGGGAACCGGGGAGCTGTTTTTT
cdr3_aa: CASSQATMGQGTGELFF

j_call: TRBJ2-5
clone_size: NA
v_call: TRBV5-1
d_call: TRBD2
cdr3_nt: TGCGCCAGCAGCTCTGGGACTAGCGGTTTGGGAGAGACCCAGTACTTC
cdr3_aa: CASSSGTSGLGETQYF

j_call: TRBJ1-1
clone_size: NA
v_call: TRBV5-1
d_call: NA
cdr3_nt: TGCGCCAGCAGAAATGGGGCCAACACTGAAGCTTTCTTT
cdr3_aa: CASRNGANTEAFF